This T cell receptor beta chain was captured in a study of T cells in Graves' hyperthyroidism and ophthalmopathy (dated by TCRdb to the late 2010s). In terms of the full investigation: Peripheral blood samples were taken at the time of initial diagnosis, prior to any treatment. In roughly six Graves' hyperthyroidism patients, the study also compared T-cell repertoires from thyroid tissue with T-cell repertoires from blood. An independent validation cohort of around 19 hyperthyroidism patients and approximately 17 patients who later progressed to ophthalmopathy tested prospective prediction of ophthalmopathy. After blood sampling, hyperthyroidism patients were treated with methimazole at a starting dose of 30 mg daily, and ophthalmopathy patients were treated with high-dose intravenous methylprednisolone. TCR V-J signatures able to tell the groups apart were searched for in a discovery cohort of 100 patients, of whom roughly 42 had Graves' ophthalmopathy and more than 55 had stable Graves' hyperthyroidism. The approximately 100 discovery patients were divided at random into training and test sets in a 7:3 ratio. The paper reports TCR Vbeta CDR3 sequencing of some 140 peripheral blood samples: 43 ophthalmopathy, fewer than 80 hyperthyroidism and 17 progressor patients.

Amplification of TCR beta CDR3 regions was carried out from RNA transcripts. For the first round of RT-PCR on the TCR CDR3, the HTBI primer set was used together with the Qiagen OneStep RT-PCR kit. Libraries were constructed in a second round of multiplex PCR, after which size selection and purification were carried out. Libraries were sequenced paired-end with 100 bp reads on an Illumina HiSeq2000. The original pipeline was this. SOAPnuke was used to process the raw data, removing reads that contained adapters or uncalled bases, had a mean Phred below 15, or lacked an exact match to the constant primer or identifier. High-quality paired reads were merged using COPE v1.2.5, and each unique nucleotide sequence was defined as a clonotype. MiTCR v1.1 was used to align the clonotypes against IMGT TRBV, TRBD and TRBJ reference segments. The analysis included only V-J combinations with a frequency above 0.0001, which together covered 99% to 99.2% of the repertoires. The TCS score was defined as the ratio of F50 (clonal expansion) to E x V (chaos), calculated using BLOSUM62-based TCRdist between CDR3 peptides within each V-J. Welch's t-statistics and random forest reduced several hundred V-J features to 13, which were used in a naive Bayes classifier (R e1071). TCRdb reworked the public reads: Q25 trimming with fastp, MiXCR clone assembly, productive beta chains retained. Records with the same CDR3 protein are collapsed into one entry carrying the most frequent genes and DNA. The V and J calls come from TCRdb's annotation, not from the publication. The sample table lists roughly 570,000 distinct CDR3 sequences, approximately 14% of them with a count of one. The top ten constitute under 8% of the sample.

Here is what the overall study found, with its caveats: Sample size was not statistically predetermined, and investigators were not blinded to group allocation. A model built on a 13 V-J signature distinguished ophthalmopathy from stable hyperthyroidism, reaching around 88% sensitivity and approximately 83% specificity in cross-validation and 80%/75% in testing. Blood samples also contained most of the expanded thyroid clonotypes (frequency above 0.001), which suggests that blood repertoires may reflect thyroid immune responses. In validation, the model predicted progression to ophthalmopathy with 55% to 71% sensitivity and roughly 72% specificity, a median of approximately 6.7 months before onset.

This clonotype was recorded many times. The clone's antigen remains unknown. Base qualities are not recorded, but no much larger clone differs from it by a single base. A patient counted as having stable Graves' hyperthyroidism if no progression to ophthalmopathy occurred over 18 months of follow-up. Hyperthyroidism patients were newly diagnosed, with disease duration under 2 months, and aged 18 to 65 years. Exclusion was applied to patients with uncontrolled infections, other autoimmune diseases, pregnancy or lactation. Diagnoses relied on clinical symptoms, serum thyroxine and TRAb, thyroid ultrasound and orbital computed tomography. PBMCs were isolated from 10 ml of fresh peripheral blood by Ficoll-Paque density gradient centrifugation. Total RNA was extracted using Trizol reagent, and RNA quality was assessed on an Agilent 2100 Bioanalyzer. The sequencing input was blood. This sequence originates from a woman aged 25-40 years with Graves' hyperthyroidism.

CDR3 loop: CASRPGQGAPIYGYTF. The sequenced DNA is TGTGCCAGCAGACCAGGACAGGGGGCTCCTATCTATGGCTACACCTTC. The rearrangement combines TRBV11-2 with TRBJ1-2; TRBD1 agrees with 11 junctional bases. From the germline V gene, CDR1 is SGHAT and CDR2 is FQNNGV. The CDR3 numbers 16 residues from cysteine through phenylalanine. Only the CDR3 DNA is retained, 48 bases long and in frame from the first base. From V the trimming removes 6 bases and from J it removes 4 bases, while the gene matches leave 10 bases of the junction unaccounted for. This CDR3, with the reference TRBV11-2 and TRBJ1-2 proteins standing in past its ends, gives the full variable domain EAGVAQSPRYKIIEKRQSVAFWCNPISGHATLYWYQQILGQGPKLLIQFQNNGVVDDSQLPKDRFSAERLKGVDSTLKIQPAKLEDSAVYLCASRPGQGAPIYGYTFGSGTRLTVV.